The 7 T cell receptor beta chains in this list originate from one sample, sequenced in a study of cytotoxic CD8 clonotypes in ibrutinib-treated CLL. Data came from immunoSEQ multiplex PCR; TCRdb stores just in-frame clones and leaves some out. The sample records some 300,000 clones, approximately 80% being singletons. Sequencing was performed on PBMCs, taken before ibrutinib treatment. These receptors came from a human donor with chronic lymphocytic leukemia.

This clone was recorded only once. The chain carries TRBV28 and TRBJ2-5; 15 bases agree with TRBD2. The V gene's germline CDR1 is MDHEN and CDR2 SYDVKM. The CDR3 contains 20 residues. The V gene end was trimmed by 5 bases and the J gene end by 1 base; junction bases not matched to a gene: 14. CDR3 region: CASSRYAGGTSGRTQETQYF. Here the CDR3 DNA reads TGTGCCAGCAGTCGTTACGCTGGAGGGACTAGCGGGAGGACCCAAGAGACCCAGTACTTC.

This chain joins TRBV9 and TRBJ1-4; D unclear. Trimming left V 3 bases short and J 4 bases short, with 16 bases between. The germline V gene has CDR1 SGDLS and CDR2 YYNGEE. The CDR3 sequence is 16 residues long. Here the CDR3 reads CASSATPGQFNEKLFF. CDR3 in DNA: TGTGCCAGCAGCGCAACCCCGGGTCAGTTTAATGAAAAACTGTTTTTT.

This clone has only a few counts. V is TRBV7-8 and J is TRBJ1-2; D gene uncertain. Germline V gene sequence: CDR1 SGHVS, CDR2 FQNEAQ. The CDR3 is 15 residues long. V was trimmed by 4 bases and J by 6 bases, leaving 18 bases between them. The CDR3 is CASSWAGPGGDGYTF. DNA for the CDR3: TGTGCCAGCAGCTGGGCCGGGCCCGGTGGGGATGGCTACACCTTC.

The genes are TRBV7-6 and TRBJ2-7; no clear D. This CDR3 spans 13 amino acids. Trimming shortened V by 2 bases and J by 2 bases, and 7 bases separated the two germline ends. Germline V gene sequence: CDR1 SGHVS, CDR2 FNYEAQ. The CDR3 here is CASSLSQAYEQYF. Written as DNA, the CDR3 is TGTGCCAGCAGCTTATCTCAAGCCTACGAGCAGTACTTC.

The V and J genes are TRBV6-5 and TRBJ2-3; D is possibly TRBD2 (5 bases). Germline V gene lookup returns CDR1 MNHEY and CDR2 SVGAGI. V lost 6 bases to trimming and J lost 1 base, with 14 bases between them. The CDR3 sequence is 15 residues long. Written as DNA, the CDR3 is TGTGCCAGCAGCGATAGGACTGCTGGCACAGATACGCAGTATTTT. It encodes CASSDRTAGTDTQYF.

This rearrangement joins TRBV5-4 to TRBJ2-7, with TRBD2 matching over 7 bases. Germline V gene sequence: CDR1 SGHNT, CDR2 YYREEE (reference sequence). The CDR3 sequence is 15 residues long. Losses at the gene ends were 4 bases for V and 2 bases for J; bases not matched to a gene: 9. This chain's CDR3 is CASSELSGATYEQYF. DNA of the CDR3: TGTGCCAGCAGCGAGCTGAGCGGGGCGACCTACGAGCAGTACTTC.

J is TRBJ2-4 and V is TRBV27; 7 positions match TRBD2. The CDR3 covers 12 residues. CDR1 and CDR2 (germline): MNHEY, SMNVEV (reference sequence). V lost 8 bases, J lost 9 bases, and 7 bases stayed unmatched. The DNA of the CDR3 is TGTGCCAGCCGGGCCCGCGGGGGCATTCAGTACTTC. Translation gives CASRARGGIQYF.